This T cell receptor (beta chain) was found in a study of T cells in Graves' hyperthyroidism and ophthalmopathy. Study-wide findings and caveats: Ophthalmopathy and stable hyperthyroidism were separated by a 13 V-J model.

Note on this clonotype: Antigen: not known.

A lack of ophthalmopathy progression within 18 months defined stable Graves' hyperthyroidism. The diagnostic basis comprised clinical symptoms, serum thyroxine and TRAb, thyroid ultrasound and orbital computed tomography. From germline, CDR1 is SNHLY and CDR2 FYNNEI. The CDR3 contains 13 residues. V trimming: 8 bases; J trimming: 9 bases; junction bases outside the gene matches: 10. Using RNA transcripts as the source, TCR beta CDR3 regions were amplified. With the HTBI primer set, the TCR CDR3 went through a first round of RT-PCR. TCRdb fed the multiplex PCR reads into MiXCR, producing one record per CDR3 protein. The sample consists of approximately 500,000 distinct CDR3 sequences, about half of them appearing once.

Source material: peripheral blood or thyroid tissue (not recorded which). The clonotype originates from a woman younger than 35 with Graves' hyperthyroidism. The chain combines TRBV2 with TRBJ2-5; TRBD2 matches at 9 bases. The chain's CDR3 is CASGGRARRAQYF. The CDR3 bases are TGTGCCAGCGGCGGGAGGGCCAGGAGGGCCCAGTACTTC.